This T cell receptor (beta chain) was retrieved from a study of blood T cell repertoires in COVID-19. Turning to the study itself: Collection of acute and convalescent COVID-19 samples took place in the United States, Italy and Spain. Sample material is recorded as cDNA or gDNA derived from T cells, B-cell-depleted T cells, or PBMCs.

The junction had 13 bases not matched to a gene; V was cut back by 3 bases and J by 9 bases. The length of the CDR3 is 17 residues. Germline assignment: CDR1 KGHSH and CDR2 LQKENI. Authors' methods: Researchers report that nucleated cell counts were estimated from reference gene primer amplification. The method was immunoSEQ multiplex PCR; TCRdb's version includes in-frame clones alone and lacks a portion of them. Clone size and V and J calls were adopted from that table, with D and trimming inferred from the DNA. The table includes approximately 200,000 clones, approximately 81% detected once. Sequencing was done on a sample of peripheral blood. This rearrangement joins TRBV18 to TRBJ2-1; 11 positions agree with TRBD2. The TCR sequence derives from a man aged 50 or older who had recovered from COVID-19. CDR3 protein: CASSPLSVAGGGGEQFF. CDR3 bases: TGTGCCAGCTCACCCCTCTCCGTAGCGGGAGGGGGGGGTGAGCAGTTCTTC.